This T cell receptor beta chain was sequenced in a study of a mutant IDH1 vaccine in newly diagnosed glioma (TCRdb year 2021). Background on the whole study: Of the roughly 32 treated patients, approximately 60% were male and around 40% were female, and a mean age of roughly 40 years was recorded. Before enrollment, most patients had been given radiochemotherapy with temozolomide as standard therapy, while the rest had received either radiotherapy alone or temozolomide alone. Peripheral blood was collected at six visits: V03 (baseline), V05, V07, V10, V12 and V13. Longitudinal TCRB deep sequencing was done for 25 to 30 treated patients, wherever samples were available for exploratory analyses.

The meaning of the sample's time point label: baseline, week 1 (first vaccination visit). The sample's treatment or condition label, decoded: pre-vaccination baseline after standard-of-care therapy. Donors had newly diagnosed WHO grade 3 or 4 IDH1-mutant astrocytomas with loss of nuclear ATRX. The samples were drawn from NOA16, a multicentre, single-arm, open-label phase I trial in Germany that tested a mutant IDH1 peptide vaccine in humans for the first time. Blood drawn at visit V03 was used as the baseline sample for immunogenicity testing. Genomic DNA for TCRB sequencing was isolated from EDTA blood with the DNeasy Blood and Tissue Kit. Results and caveats for the whole study, not just this receptor: According to the authors, sample limitations meant that analyses of patient blood samples could not be reproduced. Immune responses induced by the vaccine were seen in 90% to 95% of patients across multiple MHC alleles. Pseudoprogression seemed to be unrelated to changes in the top peripheral T cell clonotypes found by TCRB sequencing. Selection of PBMC samples for TCRB deep sequencing was based on availability.

The library was generated by the immunoSEQ multiplex PCR assay. The hsTCRB Kit was used according to the manufacturer's protocol to amplify rearranged TCR beta chain sequences. TCRB libraries were sequenced on an Illumina MiSeq. Per the original workflow: The proprietary platform of the kit vendor was used for demultiplexing, trimming and gene mapping. TCRdb mirrors the immuneACCESS table, restricted to in-frame sequences. Some clones are absent from its copies; in checked studies, under half trace to an unresolved V gene, and the reason for the others is unknown. The D gene and trimming were derived from the DNA, and the V and J assignments and clone size from that table. The sample table records 85,000 to 100,000 clones; about four fifths of these occur just once. Jointly, the top ten make up 7.5% of the sample. As for this clone: Its antigen remains undetermined. No much larger clone is present one base from it, and per-base qualities are unavailable. Other DNA sequences in this specimen translate into the identical CDR3.

The sequencing used PBMCs, collected from a glioma patient treated with radiotherapy, temozolomide or both. The receptor was isolated from a man aged 40-50 years with glioma.

The CDR3 in this case is CASSYSRGSSGNTIYF. The base sequence is TGTGCCAGCAGTTACTCCAGGGGTTCCTCTGGAAACACCATATATTTT. The chain links TRBV6-5 with TRBJ1-3; matching of 6 bases hints at TRBD1 as the D gene. CDR1 and CDR2 are drawn from the germline V gene: MNHEY, SVGAGI. Trimming removed 0 bases from V and 0 bases from J, leaving 9 bases between the germline ends. The CDR3 has 16 amino acids, counting the end cysteine and phenylalanine. The retained sequence is limited to the CDR3, 48 bases, with the frame set at the first base.